Sequencing of this T cell receptor (beta chain) was carried out in a study of radiation and T cells in renal cell carcinoma. There are 13 residues in the CDR3. Germline V gene data show CDR1 as LGHNA and CDR2 as YSLEER. V lost 2 bases to trimming and J lost 1 base, with 4 bases between them. Assay: immunoSEQ multiplex PCR; the TCRdb copy retains only in-frame clones and omits some. The table shows about 78,000 clones, with 89% occurring only once. The time point denotes: blood 4 weeks post-SBRT, at nephrectomy. As for treatment: 15 Gy SBRT to primary tumor, nephrectomy 4 weeks later. Nephrectomy followed 15 Gy stereotactic body radiation by 4 weeks. Clear cell pathology was present in this patient's renal cell carcinoma.

This chain links TRBV4-3 with TRBJ2-3; D call uncertain. Sequenced here: blood, sampled from a patient whose treatment included radiotherapy and nephrectomy. This receptor was identified in an older woman with renal cell carcinoma. The CDR3 spells CASSQWGTDTQYF. As DNA, the CDR3 is TGCGCCAGCAGCCAATGGGGCACAGATACGCAGTATTTT.